This T cell receptor beta chain emerged from a study of blood T cell repertoires in COVID-19. Study-level background: Whether acute or convalescent, the COVID-19 samples came from the United States, Italy and Spain. The cDNA or gDNA used as material had been derived from T cells, B-cell-depleted T cells, or PBMCs.

The CDR3 length is 18 residues. Germline assignment: CDR1 SGHAT and CDR2 FQNNGV. V dropped 2 bases and J dropped 6; count of bases not matched to a gene: 17. Source study methods: Amplifying reference gene primers gave estimates of nucleated cell counts. The assay was immunoSEQ multiplex PCR, and TCRdb's table has in-frame clones only and misses some. D and trimming were read from the DNA, whereas the V and J calls and clone size are those reported in that table. The sample has over 200,000 clones, roughly 86% seen once. The rearrangement links TRBV11-2 to TRBJ2-3; TRBD2 matches 7 bases. The sequence came from a woman aged 30 to 39 with acute or convalescent COVID-19. The sequenced sample was peripheral blood. The CDR3: CASSLWEKVGGSLDTQYF. CDR3 nucleotides: TGTGCCAGCAGCTTATGGGAGAAGGTGGGCGGGAGCTTGGATACGCAGTATTTT.